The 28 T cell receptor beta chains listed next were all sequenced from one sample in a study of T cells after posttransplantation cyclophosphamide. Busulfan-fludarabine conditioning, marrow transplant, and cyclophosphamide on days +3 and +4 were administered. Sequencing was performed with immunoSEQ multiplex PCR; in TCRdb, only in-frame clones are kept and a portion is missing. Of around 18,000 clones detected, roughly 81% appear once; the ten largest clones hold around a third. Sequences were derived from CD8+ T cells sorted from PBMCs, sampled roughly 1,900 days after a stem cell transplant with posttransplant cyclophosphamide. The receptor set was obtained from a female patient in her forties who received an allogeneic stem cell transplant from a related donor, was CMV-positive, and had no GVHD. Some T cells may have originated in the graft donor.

CDR3 coding DNA: TGTGCCATCAGTGAGTCTGGGACAGGTAGCCTTCGGATCGGAGAGCAGTACTTC. It translates to CAISESGTGSLRIGEQYF. This chain connects TRBV10-3 to TRBJ2-7; 8 bases line up with TRBD1. The CDR3 is 18 residues long. Germline V gene sequence: CDR1 ENHRY, CDR2 SYGVKD. With 0 bases clipped from V and 7 bases from J, the junction kept 17 bases outside the gene matches.

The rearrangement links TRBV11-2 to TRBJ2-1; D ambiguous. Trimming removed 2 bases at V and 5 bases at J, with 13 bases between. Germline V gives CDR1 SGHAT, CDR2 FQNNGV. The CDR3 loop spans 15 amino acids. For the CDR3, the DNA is TGTGCCAGCAGCTTAACCCCGGAAGGAGACAATGAGCAGTTCTTC. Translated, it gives CASSLTPEGDNEQFF. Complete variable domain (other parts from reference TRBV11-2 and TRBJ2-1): EAGVAQSPRYKIIEKRQSVAFWCNPISGHATLYWYQQILGQGPKLLIQFQNNGVVDDSQLPKDRFSAERLKGVDSTLKIQPAKLEDSAVYLCASSLTPEGDNEQFFGPGTRLTVL.

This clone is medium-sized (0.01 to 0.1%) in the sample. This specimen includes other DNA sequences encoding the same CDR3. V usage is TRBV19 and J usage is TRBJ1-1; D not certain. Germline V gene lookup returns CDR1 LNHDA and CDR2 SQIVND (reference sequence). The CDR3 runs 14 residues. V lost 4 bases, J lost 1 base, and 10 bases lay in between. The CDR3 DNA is TGTGCCAGTAGTACCCCCAGCGAGAACACTGAAGCTTTCTTT. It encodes CASSTPSENTEAFF.

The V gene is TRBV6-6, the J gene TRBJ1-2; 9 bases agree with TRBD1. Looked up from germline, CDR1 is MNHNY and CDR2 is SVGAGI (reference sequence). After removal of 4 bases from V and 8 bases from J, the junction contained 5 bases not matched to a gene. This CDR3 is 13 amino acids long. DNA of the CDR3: TGTGCCAGCAGTTTGGGACAGGGAAGCGGCTACACCTTC. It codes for CASSLGQGSGYTF.

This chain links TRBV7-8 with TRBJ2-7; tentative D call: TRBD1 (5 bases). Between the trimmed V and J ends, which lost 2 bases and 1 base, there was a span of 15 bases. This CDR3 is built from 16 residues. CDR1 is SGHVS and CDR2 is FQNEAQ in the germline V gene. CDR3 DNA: TGTGCCAGCAGCTTATCTTCGGCAGGGCAATCCTACGAGCAGTACTTC. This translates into CASSLSSAGQSYEQYF.

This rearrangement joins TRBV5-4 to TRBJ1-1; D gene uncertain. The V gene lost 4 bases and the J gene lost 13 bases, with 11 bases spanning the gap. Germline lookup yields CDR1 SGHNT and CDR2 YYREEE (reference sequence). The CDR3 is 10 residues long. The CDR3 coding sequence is TGTGCCAGCAGCCCGGGAGTTTTTTTCTTT. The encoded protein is CASSPGVFFF.

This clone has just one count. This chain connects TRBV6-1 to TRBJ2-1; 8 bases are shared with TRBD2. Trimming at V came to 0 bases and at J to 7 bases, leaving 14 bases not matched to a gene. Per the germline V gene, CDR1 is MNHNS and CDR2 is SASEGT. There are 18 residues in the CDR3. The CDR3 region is CASSEAVGGLATINEQFF. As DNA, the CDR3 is TGTGCCAGCAGTGAAGCGGTGGGCGGACTAGCTACAATTAATGAGCAGTTCTTC.

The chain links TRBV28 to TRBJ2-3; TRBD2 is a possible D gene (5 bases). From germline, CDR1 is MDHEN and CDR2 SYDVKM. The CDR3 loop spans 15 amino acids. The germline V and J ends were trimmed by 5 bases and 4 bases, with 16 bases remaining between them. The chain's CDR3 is CASSKLGFPSDTQYF. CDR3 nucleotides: TGTGCCAGCAGTAAACTAGGGTTCCCCTCAGATACGCAGTATTTT. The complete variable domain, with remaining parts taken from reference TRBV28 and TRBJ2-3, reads DVKVTQSSRYLVKRTGEKVFLECVQDMDHENMFWYRQDPGLGLRLIYFSYDVKMKEKGDIPEGYSVSREKKERFSLILESASTNQTSMYLCASSKLGFPSDTQYFGPGTRLTVL.

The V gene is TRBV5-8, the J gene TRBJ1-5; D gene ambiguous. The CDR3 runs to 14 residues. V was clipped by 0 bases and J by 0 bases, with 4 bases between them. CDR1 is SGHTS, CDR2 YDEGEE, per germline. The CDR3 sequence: CASSLVYSNQPQHF. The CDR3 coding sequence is TGTGCCAGCAGCTTGGTCTATAGCAATCAGCCCCAGCATTTT.

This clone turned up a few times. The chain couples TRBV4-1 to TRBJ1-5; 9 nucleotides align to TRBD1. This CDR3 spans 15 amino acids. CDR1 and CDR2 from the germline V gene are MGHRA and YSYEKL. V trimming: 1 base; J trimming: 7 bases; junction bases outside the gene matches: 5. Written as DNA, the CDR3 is TGCGCCAGCAGCCAAGGGACAGGGGAGGAACAGCCCCAGCATTTT. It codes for CASSQGTGEEQPQHF.

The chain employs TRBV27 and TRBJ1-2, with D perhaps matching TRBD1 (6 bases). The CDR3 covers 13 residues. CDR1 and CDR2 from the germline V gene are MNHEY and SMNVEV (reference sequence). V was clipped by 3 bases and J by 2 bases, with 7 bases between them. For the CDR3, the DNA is TGTGCCAGCAGTTTCCAGGGGAACTATGGCTACACCTTC. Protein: CASSFQGNYGYTF.

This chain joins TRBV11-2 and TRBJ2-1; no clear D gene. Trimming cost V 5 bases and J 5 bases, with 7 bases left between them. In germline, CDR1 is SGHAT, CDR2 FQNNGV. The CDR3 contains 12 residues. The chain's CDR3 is CASSQVNNEQFF. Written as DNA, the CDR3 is TGTGCCAGCAGCCAGGTAAACAATGAGCAGTTCTTC.

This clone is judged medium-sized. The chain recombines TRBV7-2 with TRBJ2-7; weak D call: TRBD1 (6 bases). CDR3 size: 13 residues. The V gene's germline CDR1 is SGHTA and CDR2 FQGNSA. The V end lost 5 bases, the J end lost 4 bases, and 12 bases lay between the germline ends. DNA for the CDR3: TGTGCCAGCAGCCCTGGGACACCATACGAGCAGTACTTC. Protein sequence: CASSPGTPYEQYF.

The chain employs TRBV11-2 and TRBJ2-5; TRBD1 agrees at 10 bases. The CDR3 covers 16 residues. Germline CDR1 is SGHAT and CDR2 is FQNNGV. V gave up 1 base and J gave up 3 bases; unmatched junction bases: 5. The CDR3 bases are TGTGCCAGCAGCTTAGGGGGGACAGGGGCGGAAGAGACCCAGTACTTC. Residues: CASSLGGTGAEETQYF.

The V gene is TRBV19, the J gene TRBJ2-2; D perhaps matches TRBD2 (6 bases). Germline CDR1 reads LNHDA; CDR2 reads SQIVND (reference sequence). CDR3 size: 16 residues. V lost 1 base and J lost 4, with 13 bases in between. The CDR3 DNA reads TGTGCCAGTAGTATAGGGCGGGGAATTTTCACCGGGGAGCTGTTTTTT. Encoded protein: CASSIGRGIFTGELFF.

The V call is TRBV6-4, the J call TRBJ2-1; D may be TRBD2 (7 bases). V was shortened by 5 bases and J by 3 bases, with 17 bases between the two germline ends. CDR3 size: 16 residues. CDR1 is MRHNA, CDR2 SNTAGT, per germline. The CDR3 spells CASSPGRGRYYNEQFF. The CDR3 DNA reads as TGTGCCAGCAGTCCCGGGCGGGGGCGTTACTACAATGAGCAGTTCTTC.

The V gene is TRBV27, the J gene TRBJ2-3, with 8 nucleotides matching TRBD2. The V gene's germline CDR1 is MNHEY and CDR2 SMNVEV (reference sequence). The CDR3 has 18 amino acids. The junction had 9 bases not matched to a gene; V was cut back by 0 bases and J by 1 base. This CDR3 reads CASSLSTFSGTRTDTQYF. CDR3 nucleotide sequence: TGTGCCAGCAGTTTATCTACCTTTAGCGGGACCCGCACAGATACGCAGTATTTT.

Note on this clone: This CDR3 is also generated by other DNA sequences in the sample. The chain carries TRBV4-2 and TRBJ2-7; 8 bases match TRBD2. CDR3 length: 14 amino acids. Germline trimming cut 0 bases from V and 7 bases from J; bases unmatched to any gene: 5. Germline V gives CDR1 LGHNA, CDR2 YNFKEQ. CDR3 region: CASSQDGGAGEQYF. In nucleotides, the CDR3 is TGTGCCAGCAGCCAAGACGGGGGGGCGGGTGAGCAGTACTTC.

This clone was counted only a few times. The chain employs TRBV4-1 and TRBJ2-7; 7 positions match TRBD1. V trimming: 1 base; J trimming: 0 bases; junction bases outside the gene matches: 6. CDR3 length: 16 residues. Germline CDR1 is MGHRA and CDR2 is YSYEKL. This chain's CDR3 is CASSQATGTDSYEQYF. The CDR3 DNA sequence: TGCGCCAGCAGCCAAGCTACCGGGACAGACTCCTACGAGCAGTACTTC.

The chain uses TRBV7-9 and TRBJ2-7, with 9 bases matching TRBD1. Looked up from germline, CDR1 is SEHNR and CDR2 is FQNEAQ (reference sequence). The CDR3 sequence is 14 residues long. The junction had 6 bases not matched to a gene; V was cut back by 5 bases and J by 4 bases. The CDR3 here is CASSDTGGSYEQYF. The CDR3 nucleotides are TGTGCCAGCAGCGATACAGGGGGCAGTTACGAGCAGTACTTC.

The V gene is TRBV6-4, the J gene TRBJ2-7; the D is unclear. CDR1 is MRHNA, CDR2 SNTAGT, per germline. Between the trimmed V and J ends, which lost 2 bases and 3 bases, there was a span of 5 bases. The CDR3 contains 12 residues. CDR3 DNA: TGTGCCAGCAGTGACGACAACTACGAGCAGTACTTC. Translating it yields CASSDDNYEQYF.

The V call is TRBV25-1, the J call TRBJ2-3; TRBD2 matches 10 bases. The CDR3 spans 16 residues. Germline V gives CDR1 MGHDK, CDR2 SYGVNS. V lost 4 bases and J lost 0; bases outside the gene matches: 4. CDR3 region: CASSVLAGASTDTQYF. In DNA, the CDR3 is TGTGCCAGCAGTGTCCTAGCGGGAGCTAGCACAGATACGCAGTATTTT.

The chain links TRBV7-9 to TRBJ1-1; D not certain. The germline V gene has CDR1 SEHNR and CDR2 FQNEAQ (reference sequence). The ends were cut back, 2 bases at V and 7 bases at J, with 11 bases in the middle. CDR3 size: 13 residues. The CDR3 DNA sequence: TGTGCCAGCAGCTTAACCGGGGTGGGTGAAGCTTTCTTT. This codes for CASSLTGVGEAFF.

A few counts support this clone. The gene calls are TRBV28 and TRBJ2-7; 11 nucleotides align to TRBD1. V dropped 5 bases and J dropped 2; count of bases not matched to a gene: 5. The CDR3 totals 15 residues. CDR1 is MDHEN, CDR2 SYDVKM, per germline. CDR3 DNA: TGTGCCAGCAGTCTAGGACAGGGGGCCACCTACGAGCAGTACTTC. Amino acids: CASSLGQGATYEQYF.

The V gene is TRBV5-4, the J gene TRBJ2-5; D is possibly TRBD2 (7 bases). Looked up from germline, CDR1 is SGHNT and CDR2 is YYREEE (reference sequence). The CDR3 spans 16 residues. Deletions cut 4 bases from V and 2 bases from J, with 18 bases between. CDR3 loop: CASSRLGEGQQETQYF. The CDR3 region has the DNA TGTGCCAGCAGCCGCTTGGGGGAGGGACAACAAGAGACCCAGTACTTC.

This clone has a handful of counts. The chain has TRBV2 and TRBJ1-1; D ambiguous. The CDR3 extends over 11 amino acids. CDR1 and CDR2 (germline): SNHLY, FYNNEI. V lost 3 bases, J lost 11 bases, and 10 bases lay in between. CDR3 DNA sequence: TGTGCCAGCAGTGATCCCCTCGAGGCTTTCTTT. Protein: CASSDPLEAFF.

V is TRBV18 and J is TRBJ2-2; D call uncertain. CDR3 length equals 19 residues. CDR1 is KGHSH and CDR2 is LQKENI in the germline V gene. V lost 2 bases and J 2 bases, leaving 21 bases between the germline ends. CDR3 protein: CASSPDRFVWHANTGELFF. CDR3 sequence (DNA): TGTGCCAGCTCACCAGATCGCTTTGTCTGGCATGCTAACACCGGGGAGCTGTTTTTT.

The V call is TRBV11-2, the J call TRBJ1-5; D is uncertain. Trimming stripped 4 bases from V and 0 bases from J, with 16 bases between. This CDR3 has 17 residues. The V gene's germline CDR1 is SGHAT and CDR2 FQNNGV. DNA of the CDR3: TGTGCCAGCAGCTCAACGGACGGCCGGGATAGCAATCAGCCCCAGCATTTT. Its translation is CASSSTDGRDSNQPQHF.